The text below deals with one T cell receptor (beta chain). This entry comes from a study of identical twins' blood T cells. Study in general: Some 50 million reads covered roughly six alpha-chain and roughly six beta-chain libraries.

TCR cDNA libraries came from RNA via a modified published protocol. Sample barcodes were added at both library ends during cDNA synthesis. TCRdb called the 5' RACE reads again in MiXCR, with one record for every CDR3 protein. Of hundreds of thousands of distinct CDR3 sequences in the sample, about 28% are singletons; the top ten hold approximately 6.6%. CDR1 is SEHNR, CDR2 FQNEAQ, per germline (reference sequence). V was clipped by 5 bases and J by 7 bases, with 17 bases between them. This CDR3 contains 14 residues. This chain uses TRBV7-9 with TRBJ1-1, with D tentatively TRBD1 (5 bases). The receptor comes from a woman between 18 and 50 years old in good health. Sequencing input: PBMCs. This CDR3 is CASSIRGTIGEAFF. DNA of the CDR3: TGTGCCAGCAGCATTAGGGGTACCATCGGTGAAGCTTTCTTT.